The 10 T cell receptor beta chains in this list originate from one sample, sequenced in a study of shared clonotypes between healthy human individuals (dated by TCRdb to the early 2020s). The library was made by the immunoSEQ multiplex PCR assay. In its TCRdb copy, this immuneACCESS table keeps in-frame sequences only and misses some clones. Where compared with another copy, unresolved V genes explain less than half of these, and the others have no known cause. Counted in this sample were a few million clones; approximately 95% of them appeared once. The ten top clones hold about 0.39% of the sample. Sequenced sample: naive CD4+ T cells from PBMCs. The meaning of the sample's cell subset or site label: CD45RA+ positively selected. The receptor source for this set is a man between 18 and 29 years old in good health. Some clones in this sample may be carry-over from other donors' samples.

The gene calls are TRBV2 and TRBJ2-2; the match to TRBD1 covers 7 bases. This CDR3 is built from 19 residues. Losses at the gene ends were 5 bases for V and 0 bases for J; bases not matched to a gene: 15. Germline CDR1 is SNHLY and CDR2 is FYNNEI. CDR3 region: CASSLRARGLVANTGELFF. In nucleotides, the CDR3 is TGTGCCAGCAGTCTCCGGGCTAGGGGGCTAGTCGCGAACACCGGGGAGCTGTTTTTT.

The V gene is TRBV29-1, the J gene TRBJ1-3; TRBD1 is a possible D gene (6 bases). V was trimmed by 7 bases and J by 0 bases, leaving 13 bases between them. The CDR3 is made up of 14 amino acids. The germline gives CDR1 SQVTM, CDR2 ANQGSEA. This CDR3 reads CSGHDRSSGNTIYF. DNA for the CDR3: TGCAGCGGACATGACAGGAGCTCTGGAAACACCATATATTTT.

V gene TRBV4-3 combines with J gene TRBJ1-4, with TRBD1 as a possible D gene (6 bases). The CDR3 loop spans 14 amino acids. V was cut by 4 bases and J by 3 bases, with 9 bases left in between. The germline V gene encodes CDR1 LGHNA and CDR2 YSLEER. This chain's CDR3 is CASSPRTANEKLFF. CDR3 DNA sequence: TGCGCCAGCAGCCCTCGGACAGCTAATGAAAAACTGTTTTTT.

This chain joins TRBV30 and TRBJ1-3, with D perhaps TRBD1 (5 bases). Germline V CDR1 and CDR2: GTSNPN, SVGIG (reference sequence). The CDR3 contains 15 residues. Trimming removed 0 bases at V and 0 bases at J, with 9 bases between. In nucleotides, the CDR3 is TGTGCCTGGAGTGTACCAGGGATCTCTGGAAACACCATATATTTT. Translation: CAWSVPGISGNTIYF.

As for this clone: The same CDR3 also results from other DNA sequences found in this sample. The chain uses TRBV5-1 and TRBJ2-3; tentative D call: TRBD2 (5 bases). Trimming pared 1 base from V and 2 bases from J, leaving 8 bases between. Germline V lookup: CDR1 SGHRS, CDR2 YFSETQ. The CDR3 contains 14 residues. The CDR3 DNA follows: TGCGCCAGCAGCTTGAGCGGCCTCACAGATACGCAGTATTTT. It encodes CASSLSGLTDTQYF.

This clone was found once. Other DNA variants within this sample encode the same CDR3. CDR3 protein: CASSPLGRNTEAFF. Written as DNA, the CDR3 is TGCGCCAGCAGCCCGTTAGGAAGGAACACTGAAGCTTTCTTT. V gene TRBV5-1 combines with J gene TRBJ1-1; D call uncertain. Trimming removed 4 bases at V and 1 base at J, with 11 bases between. The CDR3 consists of 14 residues. The germline V gene has CDR1 SGHRS and CDR2 YFSETQ.

DNA for the CDR3: TGTGCCAGCATCCTGTCGCTAGCTCCTAGCTACGAGCAGTACTTC. It codes for CASILSLAPSYEQYF. The rearrangement uses TRBV6-1 and TRBJ2-7, with D maybe TRBD2 (5 bases). Germline CDR1 reads MNHNS; CDR2 reads SASEGT. The CDR3 covers 15 residues. V gave up 7 bases and J gave up 3 bases, with 19 bases separating them.

The chain couples TRBV5-1 to TRBJ1-5; no definite D call. The germline V gene encodes CDR1 SGHRS and CDR2 YFSETQ. The CDR3 totals 13 residues. Trimming removed 4 bases at V and 5 bases at J, with 10 bases between. CDR3: CASSASWDQPQHF. In DNA form, the CDR3 reads TGCGCCAGCAGCGCGAGTTGGGATCAGCCCCAGCATTTT.

The J gene is TRBJ2-3, the V gene TRBV2; 8 positions agree with TRBD1. The CDR3 runs 14 residues. Per the germline V gene, CDR1 is SNHLY and CDR2 is FYNNEI. With 6 bases clipped from V and 2 bases from J, the junction kept 4 bases outside the gene matches. CDR3 coding DNA: TGTGCCAGCAGGGACAGGGTTGACACAGATACGCAGTATTTT. Translated, it gives CASRDRVDTDTQYF.

A word on this clone: Additional DNA sequences in this sample encode the identical CDR3. This rearrangement joins TRBV7-9 to TRBJ1-5; 10 nucleotides align to TRBD1. CDR1 is SEHNR and CDR2 is FQNEAQ in the germline V gene (reference sequence). This CDR3 is 15 amino acids long. Unmatched junction bases numbered 2, after V lost 3 bases and J lost 3 bases. CDR3 coding DNA: TGTGCCAGCAGCTTCGGACAGGGGGTCAATCAGCCCCAGCATTTT. Translation gives CASSFGQGVNQPQHF.